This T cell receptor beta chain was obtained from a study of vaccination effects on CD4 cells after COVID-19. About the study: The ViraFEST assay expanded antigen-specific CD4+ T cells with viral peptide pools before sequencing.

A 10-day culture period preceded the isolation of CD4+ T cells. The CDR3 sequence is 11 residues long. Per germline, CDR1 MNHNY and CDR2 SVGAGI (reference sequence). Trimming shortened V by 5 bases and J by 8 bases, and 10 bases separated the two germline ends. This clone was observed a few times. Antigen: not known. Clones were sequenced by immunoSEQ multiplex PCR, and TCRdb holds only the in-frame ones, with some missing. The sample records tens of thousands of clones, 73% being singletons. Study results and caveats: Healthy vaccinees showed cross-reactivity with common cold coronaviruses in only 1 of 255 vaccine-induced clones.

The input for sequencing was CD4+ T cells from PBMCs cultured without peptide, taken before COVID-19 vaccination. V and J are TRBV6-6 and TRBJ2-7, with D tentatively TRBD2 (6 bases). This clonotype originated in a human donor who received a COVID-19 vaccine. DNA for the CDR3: TGTGCCAGCAGTGCGGAGGGTAAGCAGTACTTC. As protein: CASSAEGKQYF.